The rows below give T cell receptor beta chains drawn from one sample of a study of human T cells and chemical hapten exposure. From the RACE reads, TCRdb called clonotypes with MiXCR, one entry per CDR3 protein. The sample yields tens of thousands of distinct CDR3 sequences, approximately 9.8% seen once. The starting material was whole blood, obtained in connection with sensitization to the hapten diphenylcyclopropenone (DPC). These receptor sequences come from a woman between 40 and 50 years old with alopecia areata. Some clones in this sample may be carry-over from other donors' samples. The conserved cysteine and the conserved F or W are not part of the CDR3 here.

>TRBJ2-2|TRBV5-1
ASQPGRTNTGELF
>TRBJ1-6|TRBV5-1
ASSLGQGARALH
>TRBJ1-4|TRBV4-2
ASSRTGPDNEKLF
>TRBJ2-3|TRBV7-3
ASSSGLAGYTDTQY
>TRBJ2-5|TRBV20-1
SAGALSSTGGSETQY
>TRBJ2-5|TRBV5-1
ASSLGGHGETQY
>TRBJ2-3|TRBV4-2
ASSQEGLAQY
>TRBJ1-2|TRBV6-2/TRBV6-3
ASSYSFYGYT
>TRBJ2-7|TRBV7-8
ASSLVQGSSYEQY
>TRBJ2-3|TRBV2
ASKFTGRVTDTQY
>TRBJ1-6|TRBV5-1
ASSLAQDHGNSPLH
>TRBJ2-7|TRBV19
ASSRGAIYEQY
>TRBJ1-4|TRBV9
ASSVTGTGNEKLF
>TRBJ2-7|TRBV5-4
ASSLAASEQY
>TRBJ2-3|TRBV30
AWSALRGVTDTQY
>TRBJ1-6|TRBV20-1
SGRVSYNSPLH
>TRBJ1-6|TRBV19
ASSISGGRYNSPLH
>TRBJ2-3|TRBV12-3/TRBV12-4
ASSRSGGAWADTQY